What follows is one T cell receptor beta chain and its context. Its antigen is not known. The sample comes from a study of vaccination effects on CD4 cells after COVID-19. Study-level findings and limits: Both infection-induced and vaccine-induced clones contracted markedly at late post-vaccination timepoints. Within healthy vaccinees, only 1 of 255 vaccine-induced clones displayed cross-reactivity with common cold coronaviruses. A shortage of convalescent patients and an absence of early post-infection timepoints characterized the study.

Sequencing was performed with immunoSEQ multiplex PCR; in TCRdb, only in-frame clones are kept and a portion is missing. This table holds tens of thousands of clones, about 86% found once. ViraFEST used viral peptide pools to expand antigen-specific CD4+ T cells before sequencing. At the end of about ten days of culture, CD4+ T cells were isolated. Two-dose BNT162b2 or mRNA-1273 vaccination was given to participants. A half-volume exchange with IL-2 medium occurred on days 3 and 7. Germline assignment: CDR1 LNHNV and CDR2 YYDKDF (reference sequence). CDR3 length equals 16 residues. Trimming removed 0 bases from V and 1 base from J, with 12 bases in between.

The source is a human donor who received a COVID-19 vaccine. This sequence joins TRBV15 and TRBJ1-1, with D hard to call. The sequences come from CD4+ T cells from PBMCs cultured with HCoV-229E spike peptides, collected after COVID-19 vaccination. Written as DNA, the CDR3 is TGTGCCACCAGCAGAGATCTAACGTCCCAGAACACTGAAGCTTTCTTT. The encoded protein is CATSRDLTSQNTEAFF.